This TCR beta chain was recovered during a study of CD8 T cells in Susac syndrome. Broader study findings: The CD4+ T cell repertoires of Susac syndrome were found to show no clonal expansion.

In the case of this clonotype: Antigen: not known.

The RNA, roughly 0.5 to 1 ug, was put through reverse transcription using random hexamers. An immunoSEQ multiplex PCR generated amplified TCR beta CDR3 products spanning 54 Vbeta and 13 Jbeta. A single record per CDR3 protein comes from TCRdb applying MiXCR to the immunoSEQ multiplex PCR reads. This table holds approximately 210,000 distinct CDR3 sequences, less than 95% found once. Recently defined diagnostic criteria classed the Susac syndrome patients as definite or probable. CD8+ and CD4+ T cells were negatively isolated; TEMRA cells were FACS-enriched. The germline V gene has CDR1 LGHNA and CDR2 YSLEER. The CDR3 is 13 residues long. V was shortened by 2 bases and J by 5 bases, with 9 bases between the two germline ends.

What was sequenced was CD4+ T cells from PBMCs. The V call is TRBV4-3, the J call TRBJ1-1; a weak D match, TRBD1 (6 bases). The receptor comes from a human donor with Susac syndrome. The CDR3 sequence: CASSQTGQTEAFF. DNA of the CDR3: TGCGCCAGCAGCCAAACAGGGCAAACTGAAGCTTTCTTT.